Below are 10 T cell receptor beta chains sequenced from a single sample in a study of identical twins (dated by TCRdb to about 2016). The library was prepared using 5' RACE. The run used an Illumina HiSeq 2000. The public reads were run again by TCRdb, first through fastp at Q25 and then through MiXCR, and only productive beta chains were kept. Merged by CDR3 protein, the rows form single entries marked with the most common genes and DNA. In this sample the table shows under 800,000 distinct CDR3 sequences, 21% of which occur a single time. The top ten clonotypes cover about 4.3% of the sample. In addition, the sample was reused for a study of T cells expressing NK-cell markers.

Sequences were obtained from PBMCs. The receptor source for this set is a woman younger than 35 in good health.

This rearrangement joins TRBV9 to TRBJ2-5; maybe TRBD1 (8 bases). V gave up 4 bases and J gave up 4 bases, with 32 bases separating them. The CDR3 totals 20 residues. The germline V gene encodes CDR1 SGDLS and CDR2 YYNGEE. The CDR3: CASSPRGNRGSTGGRETQYF. The CDR3 region has the DNA TGTGCCAGCAGCCCCCGAGGGAACAGGGGGAGTACGGGAGGACGAGAGACCCAGTACTTC.

The chain carries TRBV20-1 and TRBJ2-3; 8 nucleotides line up with TRBD2. Germline CDR1 and CDR2: DFQATT and SNEGSKA (reference sequence). The junction had 6 bases not matched to a gene; V was cut back by 6 bases and J by 4 bases. The CDR3 runs 13 residues. CDR3 nucleotides: TGCAGTGCCGTAGCGGGAATAGCAGATACGCAGTATTTT. The encoded protein is CSAVAGIADTQYF.

This clonotype has a handful of counts. The CDR3 region has the DNA TGCAGTGCCCTCCGCGGGAACTCCTACAATGAGCAGTTCTTC. It specifies CSALRGNSYNEQFF. The rearrangement uses TRBV20-1 and TRBJ2-1, with TRBD2 as a possible D gene (6 bases). Germline V gene sequence: CDR1 DFQATT, CDR2 SNEGSKA (reference sequence). The CDR3 is made up of 14 amino acids. Trimming took off 6 bases at V and 0 bases at J, with 12 bases between the two ends.

V and J are TRBV30 and TRBJ2-1; D could derive from TRBD1 or TRBD2 (5 bases each). Deletions cut 4 bases from V and 6 bases from J, with 19 bases between. The germline CDR1 and CDR2 sequences are GTSNPN and SVGIG (reference sequence). This CDR3 is built from 15 residues. CDR3 in amino acids: CAWTPHGGFGNEQFF. DNA for the CDR3: TGTGCCTGGACCCCCCATGGGGGATTCGGCAATGAGCAGTTCTTC.

The J gene is TRBJ2-2, the V gene TRBV12-3 or TRBV12-4, with D unresolved. Trimming shortened V by 3 bases and J by 2 bases, and 7 bases separated the two germline ends. The CDR3 totals 14 residues. CDR3 sequence reads: CASSFNGNTGELFF. The CDR3 bases are TGTGCCAGCAGTTTCAACGGAAACACCGGGGAGCTGTTTTTT.

The sample holds a few counts of this clonotype. The chain has TRBV5-5 and TRBJ2-2, with D possibly being TRBD2 (6 bases). The germline V gene has CDR1 SGHKS and CDR2 YYEKEE (reference sequence). Deletions cut 4 bases from V and 2 bases from J, with 18 bases between. The CDR3 runs to 17 residues. The CDR3 loop reads CASSPVGAGLNTGELFF. In nucleotides, the CDR3 is TGTGCCAGCAGCCCCGTTGGGGCGGGGCTCAACACCGGGGAGCTGTTTTTT.

The chain couples TRBV7-8 to TRBJ2-7, with D possibly matching TRBD2 (5 bases). CDR1 is SGHVS and CDR2 is FQNEAQ in the germline V gene. The V end lost 5 bases, the J end lost 6 bases, and 20 bases lay between the germline ends. The CDR3 runs to 15 residues. CDR3 in DNA: TGTGCCAGCAGCCACCTGATCCCTAGGAGCGGCGAGCAGTACTTC. It specifies CASSHLIPRSGEQYF.

This clonotype was found a few times. The chain is built from TRBV20-1 and TRBJ2-1; possibly TRBD1 for D (6 bases). CDR1 and CDR2 from the germline V gene are DFQATT and SNEGSKA (reference sequence). V lost 3 bases to trimming and J lost 10 bases, with 16 bases between them. The CDR3 length is 13 residues. This CDR3 is CSASPFTGREQFF. The CDR3 coding sequence is TGCAGTGCTAGCCCCTTTACAGGGCGCGAGCAGTTCTTC.

The chain recombines TRBV18 with TRBJ2-7; D remains ambiguous. V shed 3 bases and J shed 1 base, with 10 bases lying between them. The germline gives CDR1 KGHSH, CDR2 LQKENI. This CDR3 comprises 14 residues. The DNA for the CDR3 is TGTGCCAGCTCACCGGGTTGGGGTTCCTACGAGCAGTACTTC. Its protein is CASSPGWGSYEQYF.

This chain connects TRBV14 to TRBJ2-7; D gene ambiguous. The CDR3 totals 12 residues. The germline CDR1 and CDR2 sequences are SGHDN and FVKESK. Trimming took 3 bases from V and 2 from J, leaving 5 bases between them. Written as DNA, the CDR3 is TGTGCCAGCAGCCATGTGCCCTACGAGCAGTACTTC. Protein: CASSHVPYEQYF.